The clone carrying this T cell receptor (beta chain) was seen only a few times. Germline assignment: CDR1 LGHDT and CDR2 YNNKEL (reference sequence). The CDR3 totals 15 residues. The V and J ends lost 1 base and 0 bases respectively, with 7 bases between them. The sample comes from a study of CD8 T cells in ankylosing spondylitis. MiXCR, run by TCRdb on the 5' RACE reads, gives a single entry per CDR3 protein. This table has roughly 260,000 distinct CDR3 sequences, around 20% appearing once. Sequencing was carried out using blood, either unsorted or a sorted T cell fraction (not recorded which). This TCR came from a male donor with ankylosing spondylitis or in good health (not recorded which). This sequence joins TRBV3-1 and TRBJ1-3; no firm D call. The CDR3 DNA reads TGTGCCAGCAGCCAAGGGCAGATCTCTGGAAACACCATATATTTT. This codes for CASSQGQISGNTIYF.